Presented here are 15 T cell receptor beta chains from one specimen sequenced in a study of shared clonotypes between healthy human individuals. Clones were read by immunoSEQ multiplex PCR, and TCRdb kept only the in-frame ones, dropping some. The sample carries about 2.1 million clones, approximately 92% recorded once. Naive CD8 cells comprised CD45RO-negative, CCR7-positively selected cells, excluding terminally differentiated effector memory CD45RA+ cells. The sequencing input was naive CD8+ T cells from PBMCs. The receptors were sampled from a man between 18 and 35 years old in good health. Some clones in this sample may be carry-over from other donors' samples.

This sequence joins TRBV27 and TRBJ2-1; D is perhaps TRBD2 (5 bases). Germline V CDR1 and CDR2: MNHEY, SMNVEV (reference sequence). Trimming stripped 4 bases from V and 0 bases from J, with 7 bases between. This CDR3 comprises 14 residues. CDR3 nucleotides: TGTGCCAGCAGTTGGGAGATCTCCTACAATGAGCAGTTCTTC. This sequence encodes CASSWEISYNEQFF.

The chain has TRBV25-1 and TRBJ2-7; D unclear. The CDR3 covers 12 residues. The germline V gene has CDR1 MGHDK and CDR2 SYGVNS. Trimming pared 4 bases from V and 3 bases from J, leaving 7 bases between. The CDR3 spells CASSVRDYEQYF. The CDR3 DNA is TGTGCCAGCAGTGTAAGGGACTACGAGCAGTACTTC.

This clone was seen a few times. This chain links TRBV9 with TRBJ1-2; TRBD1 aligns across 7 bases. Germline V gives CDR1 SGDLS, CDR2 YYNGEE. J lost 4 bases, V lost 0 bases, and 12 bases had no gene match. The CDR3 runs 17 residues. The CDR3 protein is CASSVGDRTPLSYGYTF. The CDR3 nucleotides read TGTGCCAGCAGCGTAGGGGACAGAACTCCACTTAGCTATGGCTACACCTTC.

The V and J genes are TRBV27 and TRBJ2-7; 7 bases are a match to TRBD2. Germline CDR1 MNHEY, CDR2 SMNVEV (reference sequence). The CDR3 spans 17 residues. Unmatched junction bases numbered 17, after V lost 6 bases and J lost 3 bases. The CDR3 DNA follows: TGTGCCAGCAGCATCCTGGCCCCGGGGGGACCCTTCTACGAGCAGTACTTC. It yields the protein CASSILAPGGPFYEQYF.

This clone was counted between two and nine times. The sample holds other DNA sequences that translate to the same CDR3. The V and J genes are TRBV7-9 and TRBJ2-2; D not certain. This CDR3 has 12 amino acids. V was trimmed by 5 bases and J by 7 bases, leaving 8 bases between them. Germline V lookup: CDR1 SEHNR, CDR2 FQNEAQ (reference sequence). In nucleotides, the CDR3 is TGTGCCAGCAGCCCCGGTGGCGGGGAGCTGTTTTTT. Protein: CASSPGGGELFF.

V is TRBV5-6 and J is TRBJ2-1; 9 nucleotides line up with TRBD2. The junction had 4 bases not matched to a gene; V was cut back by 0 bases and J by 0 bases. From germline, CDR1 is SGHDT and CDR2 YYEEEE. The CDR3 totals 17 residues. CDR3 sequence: CASSLELAGSSYNEQFF. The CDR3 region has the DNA TGTGCCAGCAGCTTGGAACTAGCGGGCTCCTCCTACAATGAGCAGTTCTTC.

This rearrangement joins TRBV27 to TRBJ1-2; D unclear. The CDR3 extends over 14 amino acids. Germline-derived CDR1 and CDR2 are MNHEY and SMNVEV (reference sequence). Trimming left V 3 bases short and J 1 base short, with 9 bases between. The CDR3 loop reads CASSFVGGNYGYTF. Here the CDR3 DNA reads TGTGCCAGCAGTTTTGTGGGCGGTAACTATGGCTACACCTTC.

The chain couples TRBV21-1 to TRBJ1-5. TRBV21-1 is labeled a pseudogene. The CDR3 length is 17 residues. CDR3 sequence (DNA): TGTGCCAGCAGCAAAAGTGGTACGGTTTATAGCAATCAGCCCCAGCATTTT. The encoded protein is CASSKSGTVYSNQPQHF.

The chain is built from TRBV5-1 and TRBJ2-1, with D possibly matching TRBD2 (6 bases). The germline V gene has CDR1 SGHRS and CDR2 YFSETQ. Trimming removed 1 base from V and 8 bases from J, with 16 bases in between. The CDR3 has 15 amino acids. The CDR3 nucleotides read TGCGCCAGCAGCTTGAAGGGAGGTCCTGTGTATGAGCAGTTCTTC. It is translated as CASSLKGGPVYEQFF.

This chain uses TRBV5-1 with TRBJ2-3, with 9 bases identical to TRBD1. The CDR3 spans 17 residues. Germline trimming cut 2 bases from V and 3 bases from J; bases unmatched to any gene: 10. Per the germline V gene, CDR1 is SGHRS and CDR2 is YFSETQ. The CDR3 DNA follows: TGCGCCAGCAGCTTCTTACGCCGGGACAGGGTGACAGATACGCAGTATTTT. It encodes CASSFLRRDRVTDTQYF.

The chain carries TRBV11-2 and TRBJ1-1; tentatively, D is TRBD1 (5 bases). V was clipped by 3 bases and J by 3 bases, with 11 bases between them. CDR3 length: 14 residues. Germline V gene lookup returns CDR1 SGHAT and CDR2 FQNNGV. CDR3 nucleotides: TGTGCCAGCAGCTTTCAGGGTGGGGACACTGAAGCTTTCTTT. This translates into CASSFQGGDTEAFF.

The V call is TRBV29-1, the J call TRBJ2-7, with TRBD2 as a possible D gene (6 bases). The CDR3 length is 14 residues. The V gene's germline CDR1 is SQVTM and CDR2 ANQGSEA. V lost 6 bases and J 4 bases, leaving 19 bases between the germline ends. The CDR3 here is CSVQGLDAGYEQYF. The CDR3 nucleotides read TGCAGCGTCCAGGGACTGGATGCGGGGTACGAGCAGTACTTC.

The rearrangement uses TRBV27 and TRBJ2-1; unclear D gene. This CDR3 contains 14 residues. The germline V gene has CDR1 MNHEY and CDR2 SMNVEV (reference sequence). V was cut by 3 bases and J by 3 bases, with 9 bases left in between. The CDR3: CASSFGGDYNEQFF. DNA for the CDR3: TGTGCCAGCAGTTTCGGCGGAGACTACAATGAGCAGTTCTTC.

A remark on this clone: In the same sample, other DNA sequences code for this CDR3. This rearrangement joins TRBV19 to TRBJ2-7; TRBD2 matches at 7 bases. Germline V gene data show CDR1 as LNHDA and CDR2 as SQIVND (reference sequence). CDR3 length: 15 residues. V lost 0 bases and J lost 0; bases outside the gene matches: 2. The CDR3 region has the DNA TGTGCCAGTAGTATAGAGGGAGGGCCCTCCTACGAGCAGTACTTC. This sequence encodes CASSIEGGPSYEQYF. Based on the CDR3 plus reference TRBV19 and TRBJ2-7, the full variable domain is DGGITQSPKYLFRKEGQNVTLSCEQNLNHDAMYWYRQDPGQGLRLIYYSQIVNDFQKGDIAEGYSVSREKKESFPLTVTSAQKNPTAFYLCASSIEGGPSYEQYFGPGTRLTVT.

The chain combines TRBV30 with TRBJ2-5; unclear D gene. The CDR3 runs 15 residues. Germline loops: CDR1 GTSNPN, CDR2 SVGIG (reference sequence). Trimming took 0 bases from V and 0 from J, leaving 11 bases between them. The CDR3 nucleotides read TGTGCCTGGAGTGTAAAGTACCCATACCAAGAGACCCAGTACTTC. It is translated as CAWSVKYPYQETQYF. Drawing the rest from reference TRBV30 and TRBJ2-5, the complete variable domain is SQTIHQWPATLVQPVGSPLSLECTVEGTSNPNLYWYRQAAGRGLQLLFYSVGIGQISSEVPQNLSASRPQDRQFILSSKKLLLSDSGFYLCAWSVKYPYQETQYFGPGTRLLVL.